These T cell receptor beta chains were read from a single sample in a study of response to subunit inactivated influenza vaccine. From the RT-PCR reads, TCRdb called clonotypes with MiXCR, one entry per CDR3 protein. Of 800,000 to 1,000,000 distinct CDR3 sequences in the sample, approximately 22% were seen once. This sample comprised PBMCs from blood, obtained approximately 5 days after vaccination. Receptors originate from a middle-aged man who received an inactivated influenza vaccine. Each CDR3 is given without its conserved first and last residue. Each record gives: V gene, J gene, CDR3 protein.

>TRBV5-1|TRBJ2-1
ASSPTILPGHNEQF
>TRBV3-1|TRBJ1-2
ASRQGFTGTT
>TRBV20-1|TRBJ2-2
SAPRTSFGWSGELF
>TRBV4-1|TRBJ2-7
ASSQDLGDEQY
>TRBV20-1|TRBJ2-5
SASQLAGAETQY
>TRBV9|TRBJ1-2
ASSVDRFRGYT
>TRBV12-3/TRBV12-4|TRBJ2-6
ASSLWTASGANVLT
>TRBV12-3/TRBV12-4|TRBJ1-5
ASSPGGTPNQPQH
>TRBV7-2|TRBJ1-1
ASSHPGAEAF
>TRBV20-1|TRBJ1-5
SARGSYQPQH
>TRBV5-1|TRBJ2-1
ASSLGREISYNEQF
>TRBV5-4|TRBJ2-2
ASSLEASEAGELF
>TRBV4-1|TRBJ1-5
ASSDPAANQPQH
>TRBV20-1|TRBJ2-5
SATEGGPGETQY
>TRBV4-3|TRBJ2-5
ASSPTTGVPETQY
>TRBV3-1|TRBJ2-6
ASTPRAVGSGANVLT
>TRBV5-5|TRBJ2-7
ASSAVTGGYTYEQY
>TRBV5-1|TRBJ1-2
ASRRAENYGYT
>TRBV7-9|TRBJ1-4
ASSTRDSNNEKLF
>TRBV4-2|TRBJ2-7
ASSQDFWTGTYEQY
>TRBV3-1|TRBJ1-1
ASSPHENTEAF
>TRBV12-3/TRBV12-4|TRBJ2-1
ASSPRASAYNEQF
>TRBV6-2/TRBV6-3|TRBJ2-2
ASSTYPSGSTGELF
>TRBV5-1|TRBJ1-4
ASRGADNEKLF
>TRBV10-3|TRBJ1-5
AISDSGGGNQPQH
>TRBV20-1|TRBJ2-1
SASVRGGRAVEQF
>TRBV27|TRBJ2-1
ASSPNRLVNEQF
>TRBV6-5|TRBJ2-3
ASSYLGTGFTDTQY
>TRBV7-2|TRBJ2-1
ASRREPRNEQF
>TRBV5-1|TRBJ2-7
ASSLQPGQGLYEQY
>TRBV28|TRBJ2-5
ASSPPPGQRRETQY
>TRBV5-1|TRBJ2-5
ASSLRGQGVETQY
>TRBV20-1|TRBJ2-5
SASGRGLRETQY
>TRBV12-3/TRBV12-4|TRBJ1-1
ASIMNTEAF
>TRBV4-3|TRBJ1-4
ASSQDLAGGGFTNEKLF
>TRBV20-1|TRBJ2-4
SARQGVKNIQY
>TRBV7-2|TRBJ2-1
ASSFGGVGSYNEQF